These 10 T cell receptor beta chains were sequenced from one sample in a study of blood T cell repertoires in COVID-19. The assay was immunoSEQ multiplex PCR, and TCRdb's table has in-frame clones only and misses some. Seen here are hundreds of thousands of clones, 87% observed once, and the top ten hold about 6%. The source material was peripheral blood. Every receptor here comes from a woman aged 50 to 60 with COVID-19, enrolled during active disease.

The chain employs TRBV10-2 and TRBJ2-1, with D perhaps matching TRBD2 (6 bases). The germline V and J ends were trimmed by 7 bases and 4 bases, with 14 bases remaining between them. CDR3 length equals 14 residues. CDR1 and CDR2 (germline): WSHSY, SAAADI. CDR3 region: CASTPSAIYNEQFF. For the CDR3, the DNA is TGCGCCAGCACCCCTAGCGCTATTTACAATGAGCAGTTCTTC.

The V call is TRBV27, the J call TRBJ2-7; 11 nucleotides line up with TRBD2. Germline CDR1 reads MNHEY; CDR2 reads SMNVEV (reference sequence). V lost 6 bases and J lost 7; bases outside the gene matches: 11. The CDR3 covers 15 residues. The CDR3 protein is CASRYLAGGAGEQYF. The CDR3 nucleotides are TGTGCCAGCAGGTACCTAGCGGGAGGAGCGGGGGAGCAGTACTTC.

The rearrangement uses TRBV7-9 and TRBJ1-4; TRBD1 aligns across 9 bases. The CDR3 loop spans 14 amino acids. Germline loops: CDR1 SEHNR, CDR2 FQNEAQ (reference sequence). Trimming removed 5 bases from V and 7 bases from J; junction bases left unmatched: 5. CDR3 in DNA: TGTGCCAGCAGCCCGGGACAGGGCCGTGAAAAACTGTTTTTT. Translated: CASSPGQGREKLFF.

The chain links TRBV9 to TRBJ2-1; D remains ambiguous. Germline CDR1 and CDR2: SGDLS and YYNGEE. Trimming stripped 0 bases from V and 6 bases from J, with 16 bases between. The CDR3 extends over 16 amino acids. The CDR3, as DNA: TGTGCCAGCAGCGTAGCTGGGTCAGGCCCCTCCAATGAGCAGTTCTTC. It is translated as CASSVAGSGPSNEQFF.

The chain carries TRBV7-9 and TRBJ1-2, with 8 positions matching TRBD1. This CDR3 spans 14 amino acids. V shed 5 bases, J shed 6 bases, and the junction held 8 bases outside the gene matches. The germline CDR1 and CDR2 sequences are SEHNR and FQNEAQ (reference sequence). CDR3 DNA sequence: TGTGCCAGCAGCCGAGACAGGGGTCCAAATGGCTACACCTTC. Protein sequence: CASSRDRGPNGYTF.

This CDR3 is CASSLDWLQGEQYF. CDR3 DNA sequence: TGTGCCAGCAGCTTAGATTGGTTACAGGGCGAGCAGTACTTC. The V call is TRBV7-2, the J call TRBJ2-7; D possibly corresponds to TRBD1 (6 bases). Germline lookup yields CDR1 SGHTA and CDR2 FQGNSA. The V and J ends lost 1 base and 6 bases respectively, with 13 bases between them. The CDR3 has 14 residues.

About this clone: Additional DNA sequences in this sample encode the identical CDR3. The chain combines TRBV30 with TRBJ1-4; D is unresolved. The V and J ends lost 0 bases and 6 bases respectively, with 17 bases between them. Germline lookup yields CDR1 GTSNPN and CDR2 SVGIG (reference sequence). This CDR3 is 16 amino acids long. For the CDR3, the DNA is TGTGCCTGGAGTGTACAATTAGGGAGGGCTTATGAAAAACTGTTTTTT. This translates into CAWSVQLGRAYEKLFF.

This clone was detected only a few times. This CDR3 reads CASSLMGDREAFF. The CDR3 DNA follows: TGTGCCAGCAGCTTAATGGGGGACAGAGAAGCTTTCTTT. This chain joins TRBV11-2 and TRBJ1-1; 7 bases are shared with TRBD1. The CDR3 covers 13 residues. CDR1 is SGHAT, CDR2 FQNNGV, per germline. V lost 2 bases and J lost 8; bases outside the gene matches: 5.

The CDR3 coding sequence is TGTGCCAGCAGCATACTCGGGACAGGCTCCTACAATGAGCAGTTCTTC. Its protein is CASSILGTGSYNEQFF. The chain links TRBV5-5 to TRBJ2-1, with TRBD1 matching 8 bases. Germline values: CDR1 SGHKS, CDR2 YYEKEE (reference sequence). V lost 4 bases, J lost 0 bases, and 6 bases stayed unmatched. The CDR3 extends over 16 amino acids.

V gene TRBV6-5 combines with J gene TRBJ2-2; perhaps TRBD1 as D (6 bases). CDR1 is MNHEY and CDR2 is SVGAGI in the germline V gene. CDR3 size: 15 residues. V was trimmed by 5 bases and J by 3 bases, leaving 13 bases between them. The CDR3 region is CASSMGAGDTGELFF. CDR3 nucleotides: TGTGCCAGCAGTATGGGGGCGGGCGACACCGGGGAGCTGTTTTTT.